This passage covers 20 T cell receptor beta chains from one sample sequenced in a study of blood T cell repertoires in COVID-19. The table came from immunoSEQ multiplex PCR; TCRdb's copy has only in-frame clones and leaves some out. The sample includes around 230,000 clones, approximately 85% of them seen just once. The sequencing input was peripheral blood. Source of these receptors: a man aged 45-65 years with COVID-19, enrolled during active disease.

The chain couples TRBV10-3 to TRBJ2-3; 9 nucleotides align to TRBD2. With V trimmed by 8 bases and J by 4 bases, 1 base remained unmatched. Germline CDR1 is ENHRY and CDR2 is SYGVKD. The length of the CDR3 is 12 residues. The CDR3 region is CAIAGGADTQYF. As DNA, the CDR3 is TGTGCCATCGCGGGGGGGGCAGATACGCAGTATTTT.

The genes are TRBV7-9 and TRBJ2-3, with 7 positions matching TRBD2. The V gene's germline CDR1 is SEHNR and CDR2 FQNEAQ (reference sequence). This CDR3 region has 18 residues. J lost 2 bases, V lost 2 bases, and 13 bases had no gene match. The CDR3 loop is CASSLPITGGWDTDTQYF. In nucleotides, the CDR3 is TGTGCCAGCAGCTTACCGATCACGGGGGGTTGGGACACAGATACGCAGTATTTT.

The J gene is TRBJ1-6, the V gene TRBV6-2 or TRBV6-3; 9 bases fit TRBD1. CDR3 length: 17 residues. Germline V gene data show CDR1 as MNHEY and CDR2 as SVGEGT. The V and J ends lost 0 bases and 3 bases, in that order; junction bases with no gene match: 3. CDR3 loop: CASSYSQGAGYNSPLHF. For the CDR3, the DNA is TGTGCCAGCAGTTACTCACAGGGGGCCGGCTATAATTCACCCCTCCACTTT.

The V and J genes are TRBV7-2 and TRBJ2-7, with TRBD2 matching over 15 bases. The trim removed 4 bases at V and 0 bases at J, leaving 7 bases unmatched. From germline, CDR1 is SGHTA and CDR2 FQGNSA. The CDR3 contains 18 residues. CDR3 sequence (DNA): TGTGCCAGCAGCTCGGGACTAGCGGGGGGCAAGCTCTCCTACGAGCAGTACTTC. Translated: CASSSGLAGGKLSYEQYF.

This clone has a single count. The gene calls are TRBV9 and TRBJ2-3, with a possible D match to TRBD1 (6 bases). Trimming left V 0 bases short and J 4 bases short, with 15 bases between. The CDR3 extends over 16 amino acids. Germline V gene sequence: CDR1 SGDLS, CDR2 YYNGEE. The CDR3 is CASSVVPGASSDTQYF. CDR3 nucleotide sequence: TGTGCCAGCAGCGTAGTTCCAGGGGCTAGCTCAGATACGCAGTATTTT. The full variable domain, its missing parts supplied by reference TRBV9 and TRBJ2-3, is DSGVTQTPKHLITATGQRVTLRCSPRSGDLSVYWYQQSLDQGLQFLIQYYNGEERAKGNILERFSAQQFPDLHSELNLSSLELGDSALYFCASSVVPGASSDTQYFGPGTRLTVL.

The chain links TRBV9 to TRBJ2-5; possibly TRBD1 for D (5 bases). Germline V CDR1 and CDR2: SGDLS, YYNGEE. The CDR3 runs to 15 residues. V lost 4 bases to trimming and J lost 4 bases, with 17 bases between them. The CDR3 loop is CASSPLGRVAETQYF. Here the CDR3 DNA reads TGTGCCAGCAGCCCCCTGGGCAGGGTAGCAGAGACCCAGTACTTC.

The V call is TRBV19, the J call TRBJ1-2; 10 bases align to TRBD1. Germline V gene sequence: CDR1 LNHDA, CDR2 SQIVND (reference sequence). This CDR3 contains 14 residues. With 5 bases clipped from V and 7 bases from J, the junction kept 7 bases outside the gene matches. The CDR3 loop reads CASSSDRGSGGYTF. The CDR3 DNA reads TGTGCCAGTAGTTCGGACAGGGGGAGTGGTGGCTACACCTTC.

This clone was seen only once. The chain carries TRBV9 and TRBJ1-3; D remains unclear. The CDR3 has 14 amino acids. V was clipped by 0 bases and J by 6 bases, with 10 bases between them. Germline CDR1 SGDLS, CDR2 YYNGEE. CDR3 protein: CASSVGGPTNTIYF. CDR3 DNA sequence: TGTGCCAGCAGCGTAGGAGGCCCCACAAACACCATATATTTT.

V is TRBV5-4 and J is TRBJ2-7; D is unresolved. Germline CDR1 is SGHNT and CDR2 is YYREEE (reference sequence). This CDR3 contains 13 residues. Trimming cost V 2 bases and J 5 bases, with 11 bases left between them. The CDR3 loop is CASSFSVLNEQYF. CDR3 DNA sequence: TGTGCCAGCAGCTTCTCAGTTTTGAACGAGCAGTACTTC.

This chain joins TRBV6-5 and TRBJ1-5; no definite D call. Per the germline V gene, CDR1 is MNHEY and CDR2 is SVGAGI. There are 13 residues in the CDR3. The V and J ends lost 4 bases and 5 bases respectively, with 9 bases between them. In DNA form, the CDR3 reads TGTGCCAGCAGTTTTCGGGGAGATCAGCCCCAGCATTTT. It specifies CASSFRGDQPQHF.

The J gene is TRBJ1-6, the V gene TRBV4-1; tentatively, D is TRBD1 (5 bases). V lost 0 bases, J lost 13 bases, and 16 bases lay in between. Germline values: CDR1 MGHRA, CDR2 YSYEKL. CDR3 length equals 15 residues. CDR3 nucleotide sequence: TGCGCCAGCAGCCAAGAGCGGGGGATAGGGGCTCCCCTCCACTTT. Translating gives CASSQERGIGAPLHF.

This clone showed up just a few times. The chain carries TRBV7-9 and TRBJ2-5; D not resolved. This CDR3 contains 15 residues. Germline CDR1 SEHNR, CDR2 FQNEAQ (reference sequence). V gave up 6 bases and J gave up 3 bases, with 17 bases separating them. CDR3 loop: CASSLPVQYEETQYF. CDR3 nucleotides: TGTGCCAGCAGTCTCCCAGTACAGTACGAAGAGACCCAGTACTTC.

V gene TRBV9 combines with J gene TRBJ1-1; 8 nucleotides align to TRBD1. The J segment lost 0 bases and the V segment lost 5 bases, leaving 6 bases of the junction unmatched. This CDR3 region has 15 residues. Germline values: CDR1 SGDLS, CDR2 YYNGEE. CDR3 amino acids: CASSPTGGMNTEAFF. Written as DNA, the CDR3 is TGTGCCAGCAGTCCAACAGGGGGAATGAACACTGAAGCTTTCTTT.

J is TRBJ1-6 and V is TRBV30; D is perhaps TRBD1 (5 bases). Germline-derived CDR1 and CDR2 are GTSNPN and SVGIG (reference sequence). V was pared by 3 bases and J by 10 bases, with 13 bases between. The CDR3 spans 13 residues. For the CDR3, the DNA is TGTGCCTGGAGCCCGACAGCCGGGTCACCCCTCCACTTT. It translates to CAWSPTAGSPLHF.

The chain recombines TRBV9 with TRBJ2-7; D perhaps matches TRBD2 (6 bases). The V and J ends lost 0 bases and 3 bases respectively, with 19 bases between them. The CDR3 sequence is 17 residues long. Germline CDR1 and CDR2: SGDLS and YYNGEE. CDR3 loop: CASSVGVVGGVDYEQYF. The CDR3 DNA reads TGTGCCAGCAGCGTAGGAGTAGTCGGCGGGGTGGACTACGAGCAGTACTTC.

The genes are TRBV27 and TRBJ2-5, with 12 bases lining up with TRBD2. V lost 2 bases to trimming and J lost 7 bases; unmatched junction nucleotides: 5. CDR3 length equals 15 residues. Germline V gene sequence: CDR1 MNHEY, CDR2 SMNVEV (reference sequence). CDR3 DNA: TGTGCCAGCAGTTTAGGACTAGCGGGGCGGGGGACCCAGTACTTC. Protein sequence: CASSLGLAGRGTQYF.

V and J are TRBV9 and TRBJ2-1, with 8 bases matching TRBD2. Trimming at V came to 4 bases and at J to 5 bases, leaving 8 bases not matched to a gene. The CDR3 is 15 residues long. In germline, CDR1 is SGDLS, CDR2 YYNGEE. This CDR3 reads CASSPRGGKNNEQFF. For the CDR3, the DNA is TGTGCCAGCAGCCCCCGGGGGGGAAAAAACAATGAGCAGTTCTTC.

The chain links TRBV7-9 to TRBJ1-5; no definite D call. V was clipped by 0 bases and J by 7 bases, with 13 bases between them. The CDR3 loop spans 15 amino acids. Germline V lookup: CDR1 SEHNR, CDR2 FQNEAQ (reference sequence). The DNA for the CDR3 is TGTGCCAGCAGCTTAGCAGAAGGGAGTGGACAGCCCCAGCATTTT. Residues: CASSLAEGSGQPQHF.

The chain has TRBV18 and TRBJ2-1; weak D call: TRBD1 (8 bases). V was cut by 6 bases and J by 15 bases, with 18 bases left in between. Germline CDR1 KGHSH, CDR2 LQKENI. The CDR3 is made up of 12 amino acids. This CDR3 reads CASSPATGGVFF. The DNA for the CDR3 is TGTGCCAGCTCCCCGGCCACAGGGGGGGTGTTCTTC.

V gene TRBV11-2 combines with J gene TRBJ2-7; the D gene is possibly TRBD2 (6 bases). From germline, CDR1 is SGHAT and CDR2 FQNNGV. The CDR3 is 16 amino acids. The V gene lost 5 bases and the J gene lost 0 bases, with 17 bases spanning the gap. The CDR3 region is CASSVERGFSSYEQYF. CDR3 nucleotides: TGTGCCAGCAGCGTCGAACGGGGGTTCAGCTCCTACGAGCAGTACTTC.